Below are 18 T cell receptor beta chains sequenced from a single sample in a study of a mutant IDH1 vaccine in newly diagnosed glioma. Data came from immunoSEQ multiplex PCR; TCRdb stores just in-frame clones and leaves some out. The sample has around 40,000 clones, about 88% seen once. These receptors' targets are unknown. This sample's time point: week 23, last vaccination. Mutant IDH1 20-mer peptide, at 300 ug, made up each vaccine dose, with topical imiquimod. Sequences were derived from PBMCs, sampled from a glioma patient whose treatment included an IDH1 peptide vaccine. The receptors stem from a woman aged 18-35 years with glioma. Some clones in this sample may be carry-over from other donors' samples.

This sequence joins TRBV6-1 and TRBJ1-2, with TRBD1 as a possible D gene (5 bases). The length of the CDR3 is 11 residues. The germline V gene encodes CDR1 MNHNS and CDR2 SASEGT. The V and J ends lost 6 bases and 6 bases respectively, with 8 bases between them. CDR3 DNA: TGTGCCAGCAGAGGGACGGATGGCTACACCTTC. Translation gives CASRGTDGYTF.

The rearrangement links TRBV29-1 to TRBJ2-1; no reliable D call. Deletions cut 1 base from V and 10 bases from J, with 8 bases between. The CDR3 extends over 11 amino acids. From germline, CDR1 is SQVTM and CDR2 ANQGSEA. CDR3 in DNA: TGCAGCGTTGAAGTTCTGAGAGAGCAGTTCTTC. It yields the protein CSVEVLREQFF.

The genes are TRBV2 and TRBJ2-7, with 7 nucleotides matching TRBD1. The CDR3 sequence is 17 residues long. V trimming: 9 bases; J trimming: 0 bases; junction bases outside the gene matches: 17. Per the germline V gene, CDR1 is SNHLY and CDR2 is FYNNEI. DNA for the CDR3: TGTGCCAGAAGCAGTGGGACAGCCGGATTGAGCTCCTACGAGCAGTACTTC. It encodes CARSSGTAGLSSYEQYF.

In DNA, the CDR3 is TGTGCCAGCAGCATCCGGGACAGTAATAGCAATCAGCCCCAGCATTTT. Its protein is CASSIRDSNSNQPQHF. This chain connects TRBV7-2 to TRBJ1-5; 7 positions agree with TRBD1. In germline, CDR1 is SGHTA, CDR2 FQGNSA. This CDR3 is built from 16 residues. Germline trimming cut 5 bases from V and 0 bases from J; bases unmatched to any gene: 7.

This clone was counted between two and nine times. The chain employs TRBV6-5 and TRBJ1-1; TRBD1 matches 7 bases. The germline gives CDR1 MNHEY, CDR2 SVGAGI. V lost 6 bases to trimming and J lost 1 base; unmatched junction nucleotides: 2. The CDR3 contains 13 residues. CDR3 in DNA: TGTGCCAGCAGAGACAGGGCGAACACTGAAGCTTTCTTT. It translates to CASRDRANTEAFF.

The gene calls are TRBV6-4 and TRBJ2-3; 11 bases map to TRBD2. Germline CDR1 MRHNA, CDR2 SNTAGT. V was pared by 7 bases and J by 4 bases, with 4 bases of the junction left unmatched. The length of the CDR3 is 14 residues. The CDR3 loop is CASNSGRAPDTQYF. CDR3 nucleotides: TGTGCCAGCAATAGCGGGAGGGCCCCAGATACGCAGTATTTT.

The gene calls are TRBV4-1 and TRBJ2-3; the match to TRBD2 covers 8 bases. This CDR3 contains 15 residues. Germline lookup yields CDR1 MGHRA and CDR2 YSYEKL. V gave up 5 bases and J gave up 2 bases; unmatched junction bases: 6. CDR3 DNA sequence: TGCGCCAGCAGCTTACGGGGACTAGACACAGATACGCAGTATTTT. It encodes CASSLRGLDTDTQYF.

This clone was recorded a few times. The chain joins TRBV10-1 to TRBJ2-4, with D tentatively TRBD1 or TRBD2 (5 bases each). Per the germline V gene, CDR1 is WNHNN and CDR2 is SYGVQD (reference sequence). The CDR3 sequence is 14 residues long. Deletions cut 2 bases from V and 7 bases from J, with 12 bases between. As DNA, the CDR3 is TGCGCCAGCAGTGAGCCGACCGAGGGGAACATTCAGTACTTC. Residues: CASSEPTEGNIQYF.

In its sample, this clone was seen once. J is TRBJ1-4 and V is TRBV9; D perhaps matches TRBD1 (5 bases). V was shortened by 1 base and J by 4 bases, with 11 bases between the two germline ends. The CDR3 is 15 amino acids. Germline CDR1 SGDLS, CDR2 YYNGEE. The CDR3 is CASSVRGLINEKLFF. CDR3 sequence (DNA): TGTGCCAGCAGCGTACGGGGCCTGATTAATGAAAAACTGTTTTTT.

The chain couples TRBV11-2 to TRBJ2-7; D is ambiguous. CDR3 length: 17 residues. Looked up from germline, CDR1 is SGHAT and CDR2 is FQNNGV. The V gene lost 5 bases and the J gene lost 0 bases, with 20 bases spanning the gap. The CDR3 region is CASSLGQVIGSSYEQYF. Written as DNA, the CDR3 is TGTGCCAGCAGCCTCGGGCAAGTGATAGGAAGCTCCTACGAGCAGTACTTC.

This chain connects TRBV6-5 to TRBJ1-2; 7 bases align to TRBD1. The CDR3 spans 16 residues. Germline values: CDR1 MNHEY, CDR2 SVGAGI. The junction had 8 bases not matched to a gene; V was cut back by 4 bases and J by 0 bases. CDR3 in amino acids: CASSSPRQGPNYGYTF. The CDR3 DNA follows: TGTGCCAGCAGTTCTCCTCGACAGGGACCTAACTATGGCTACACCTTC.

This clone was counted only a few times. The chain combines TRBV5-1 with TRBJ2-7; weak D call: TRBD1 (5 bases). The germline gives CDR1 SGHRS, CDR2 YFSETQ. The CDR3 covers 15 residues. Deletions cut 2 bases from V and 0 bases from J, with 12 bases between. CDR3 in amino acids: CASSFLGPLSYEQYF. The CDR3 bases are TGCGCCAGCAGCTTCCTGGGGCCCCTCTCCTACGAGCAGTACTTC.

This sequence joins TRBV4-1 and TRBJ2-1; 10 bases align to TRBD2. This CDR3 is 15 amino acids long. CDR1 MGHRA and CDR2 YSYEKL come from the germline V gene. The junction had 10 bases not matched to a gene; V was cut back by 4 bases and J by 10 bases. CDR3: CASSLEQREGWEQFF. The CDR3 nucleotides read TGCGCCAGCAGCCTGGAGCAGCGGGAGGGCTGGGAGCAGTTCTTC.

The chain combines TRBV5-1 with TRBJ2-7; 8 nucleotides agree with TRBD1. Per the germline V gene, CDR1 is SGHRS and CDR2 is YFSETQ. The CDR3 is made up of 15 amino acids. V trimming: 0 bases; J trimming: 5 bases; junction bases outside the gene matches: 7. The CDR3 nucleotides read TGCGCCAGCAGCTTGGTCGGACAGGGAAGCGACGAGCAGTACTTC. It specifies CASSLVGQGSDEQYF.

The rearrangement links TRBV6-5 to TRBJ1-1; D unresolved. The germline CDR1 and CDR2 sequences are MNHEY and SVGAGI. Trimming pared 2 bases from V and 1 base from J, leaving 5 bases between. The CDR3 has 13 amino acids. The CDR3: CASSYKGNTEAFF. The CDR3 region has the DNA TGTGCCAGCAGTTACAAAGGGAACACTGAAGCTTTCTTT.

The V call is TRBV19, the J call TRBJ1-5, with 8 bases lining up with TRBD1. The V and J ends lost 5 bases and 5 bases, in that order; junction bases with no gene match: 5. This CDR3 has 14 residues. From germline, CDR1 is LNHDA and CDR2 SQIVND (reference sequence). Here the CDR3 DNA reads TGTGCCAGTAGTGTACGGACAGGGCATCAGCCCCAGCATTTT. It yields the protein CASSVRTGHQPQHF.

The chain recombines TRBV11-2 with TRBJ2-7; 12 bases map to TRBD2. The CDR3 is 18 amino acids. The germline gives CDR1 SGHAT, CDR2 FQNNGV. V lost 5 bases to trimming and J lost 4 bases; unmatched junction nucleotides: 15. Written as DNA, the CDR3 is TGTGCCAGCAGCCGCTATGGGACTAGCGGGCCCCCGGGGTACGAGCAGTACTTC. The encoded protein is CASSRYGTSGPPGYEQYF.

This chain joins TRBV7-8 and TRBJ2-7; a weak D match, TRBD1 (6 bases). Germline V gives CDR1 SGHVS, CDR2 FQNEAQ. Trimming pared 0 bases from V and 3 bases from J, leaving 12 bases between. This CDR3 comprises 15 residues. CDR3 sequence: CASSLAPTGNYEQYF. The CDR3 coding sequence is TGTGCCAGCAGCTTAGCTCCTACAGGGAACTACGAGCAGTACTTC.